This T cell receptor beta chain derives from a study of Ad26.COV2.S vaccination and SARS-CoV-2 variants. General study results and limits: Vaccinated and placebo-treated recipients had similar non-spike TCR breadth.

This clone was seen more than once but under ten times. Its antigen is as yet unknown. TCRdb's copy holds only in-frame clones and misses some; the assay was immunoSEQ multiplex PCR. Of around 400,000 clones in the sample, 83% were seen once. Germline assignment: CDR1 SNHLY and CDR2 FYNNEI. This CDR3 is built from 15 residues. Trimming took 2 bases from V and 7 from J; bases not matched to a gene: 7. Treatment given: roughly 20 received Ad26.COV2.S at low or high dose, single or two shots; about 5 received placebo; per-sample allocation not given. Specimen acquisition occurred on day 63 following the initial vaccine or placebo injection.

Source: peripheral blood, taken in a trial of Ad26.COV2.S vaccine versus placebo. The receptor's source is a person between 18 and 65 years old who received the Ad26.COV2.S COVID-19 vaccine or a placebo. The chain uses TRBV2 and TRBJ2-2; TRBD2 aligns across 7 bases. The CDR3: CASSELWEGLGELFF. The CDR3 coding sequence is TGTGCCAGCAGTGAATTGTGGGAGGGGCTCGGGGAGCTGTTTTTT. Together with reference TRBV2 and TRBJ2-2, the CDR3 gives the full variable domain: EPEVTQTPSHQVTQMGQEVILRCVPISNHLYFYWYRQILGQKVEFLVSFYNNEISEKSEIFDDQFSVERPDGSNFTLKIRSTKLEDSAMYFCASSELWEGLGELFFGEGSRLTVL.